This T cell receptor beta chain was sequenced in a study of CD8 T cells in Susac syndrome. This CDR3 contains 14 residues. V shed 4 bases, J shed 4 bases, and the junction held 6 bases outside the gene matches. The germline V gene encodes CDR1 PRHDT and CDR2 FYEKMQ (reference sequence). Notes on this clonotype: Its antigen is undetermined.

The authors sequenced TCR beta from blood CD8+ and CD4+ T cells. TEMRA cells were enriched by FACS, while CD8+ and CD4+ T cells were obtained through a negative isolation that was performed magnetically. Random hexamers primed reverse transcription of roughly 0.5 to 1 ug RNA. With immunoSEQ multiplex PCR, TCR beta CDR3 was amplified across 54 Vbeta and 13 Jbeta. TCRdb ran MiXCR on the immunoSEQ multiplex PCR reads and lists one entry per CDR3 protein. The sample records about 150,000 distinct CDR3 sequences, just under 95% being singletons. General observations from the study: That the number of individuals in its TCR sequencing and HLA analysis was relatively small was acknowledged by the study.

The J gene is TRBJ1-2, the V gene TRBV13, with 7 bases matching TRBD1. Sequencing was carried out using CD8+ T cells from PBMCs. This receptor was taken from a human donor with multiple sclerosis. CDR3 DNA sequence: TGTGCCAGCAGCTCCACAGGGGCGCTCTATGGCTACACCTTC. This gives the protein CASSSTGALYGYTF.